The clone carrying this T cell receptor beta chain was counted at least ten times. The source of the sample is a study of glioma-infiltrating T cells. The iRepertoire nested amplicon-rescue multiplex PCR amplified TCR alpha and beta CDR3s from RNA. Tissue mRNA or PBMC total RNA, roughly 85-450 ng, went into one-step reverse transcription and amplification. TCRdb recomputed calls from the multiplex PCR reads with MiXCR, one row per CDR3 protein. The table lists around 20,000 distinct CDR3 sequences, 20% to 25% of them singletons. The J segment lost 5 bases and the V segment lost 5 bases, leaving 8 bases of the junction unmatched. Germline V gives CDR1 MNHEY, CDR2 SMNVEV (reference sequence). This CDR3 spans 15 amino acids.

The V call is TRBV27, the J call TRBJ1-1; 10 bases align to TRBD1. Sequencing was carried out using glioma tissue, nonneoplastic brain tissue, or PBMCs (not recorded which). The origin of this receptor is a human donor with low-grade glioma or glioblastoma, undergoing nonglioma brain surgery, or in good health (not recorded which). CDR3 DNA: TGTGCCAGCAGTCGTTCTAGACAGGGGGCGACTGAAGCTTTCTTT. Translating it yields CASSRSRQGATEAFF.